This T cell receptor (beta chain) originates from a study of blood T cells in healthy people across ages. Study at large: Capturing about one barcoded beta molecule per two T cells was achieved by template switching. Study-wide points: More naive CD4+ cells and higher diversity marked long-lived donors relative to aged donors. The authors considered diversity estimates from one million T cells to be underestimates.

In its sample, this clonotype was seen a few times. Its antigen is currently unknown. Trimming removed 4 bases from V and 0 bases from J, with 16 bases in between. The CDR3 consists of 17 residues. Germline V gene lookup returns CDR1 MNHEY and CDR2 SVGAGI. Sample-barcoded 5' priming and a J-beta primer mix drove a second PCR of roughly 7 to 11 cycles. The template-switch adaptor was a 5' adaptor with 12 random nucleotides. It tagged each cDNA molecule. TCRdb reanalysed the 5' RACE reads using MiXCR and keeps one entry per CDR3 protein. The sample yields 1.4 million to 1.5 million distinct CDR3 sequences, approximately 40% seen once.

V and J are TRBV6-5 and TRBJ2-4, with a tentative D call TRBD1 (5 bases). Sequencing was done on a sample of blood. This TCR came from a woman under 30 in good health. The CDR3 bases are TGTGCCAGCAGTTTCCGCCCGGACACCCAAGCCAAAAACATTCAGTACTTC. It specifies CASSFRPDTQAKNIQYF.